This TCR beta chain is from a study of cytomegalovirus exposure and HLA in healthy donors. Study overall: Falling in the Caucasian-associated ancestry cluster were roughly 80% of approximately 400 genotyped donors.

Turning to this clone: What it binds is unknown.

All the people who gave samples were healthy bone marrow donors. General study points: A later analysis linked a missense DCLRE1C variant to TCR beta V- and J-gene trimming. Analyses of presence/absence relied on an assumption of roughly uniform sequencing depth across donors.

PCR used 60 Vbeta primers and 13 Jbeta primers. TCRdb's copy holds only in-frame clones and misses some; the assay was immunoSEQ multiplex PCR. Of 110,000 or so clones detected, over 75% appear once; the ten largest clones hold over 7.5%. The germline V and J ends were trimmed by 6 bases and 10 bases, with 22 bases remaining between them. The CDR3 sequence is 15 residues long. Germline V gives CDR1 KGHSH, CDR2 LQKENI. The sequence derives from a woman in her forties in good health and CMV-seropositive. The material sequenced was PBMCs. This chain connects TRBV18 to TRBJ1-5; unclear D gene. In DNA form, the CDR3 reads TGTGCCAGCTCCCCCCTTGGAGGTATTATCAGACCCCAGCATTTT. Its protein product is CASSPLGGIIRPQHF. The variable domain in full, with the rest retrieved from reference TRBV18 and TRBJ1-5, is NAGVMQNPRHLVRRRGQEARLRCSPMKGHSHVYWYRQLPEEGLKFMVYLQKENIIDESGMPKERFSAEFPKEGPSILRIQQVVRGDSAAYFCASSPLGGIIRPQHFGDGTRLSIL.